The rows below give T cell receptor beta chains drawn from one sample of a study of T cell changes during pregnancy in multiple sclerosis. Produced via immunoSEQ multiplex PCR; TCRdb's table is partial and in-frame only. The table includes approximately 93,000 clones, approximately 90% detected once. The sequencing used peripheral blood, collected before pregnancy. These TCRs come from a female donor with multiple sclerosis, enrolled in a pregnancy study. Both conserved end residues are part of each CDR3. The D gene is left open where the match is weak. Expanded clones are given a class, and other clones once, few, many or no size at all.

size	V	J	D	CDR3	DNA
.	TRBV5-4	TRBJ1-2	TRBD1	CASSLDRGSFYGYTF	TGTGCCAGCAGCTTGGACAGGGGGTCATTTTATGGCTACACCTTC
.	TRBV7-2	TRBJ2-5	TRBD1	CASSLAYRGGETQYF	TGTGCCAGCAGCTTAGCCTACAGGGGCGGGGAGACCCAGTACTTC
.	TRBV5-4	TRBJ2-1	.	CASSLESAVNEQFF	TGTGCCAGCAGCTTGGAATCAGCGGTGAATGAGCAGTTCTTC
few	TRBV6-5	TRBJ1-5	.	CASSRQGSSNQPQHF	TGTGCCAGCAGTCGTCAAGGGAGTAGCAATCAGCCCCAGCATTTT
.	TRBV5-1	TRBJ2-1	TRBD2	CASSPVGTSGGSSYNEQFF	TGCGCCAGCAGCCCGGTCGGGACTAGCGGGGGGAGCTCCTACAATGAGCAGTTCTTC
.	TRBV19	TRBJ2-2	TRBD1	CASSIPQGAVTGELFF	TGTGCCAGTAGTATCCCCCAGGGGGCAGTCACCGGGGAGCTGTTTTTT
once	TRBV27	TRBJ2-3	TRBD2	CASSLLAGLTDTQYF	TGTGCCAGCAGTTTGCTAGCGGGACTCACAGATACGCAGTATTTT
.	TRBV10-3	TRBJ2-3	TRBD2	CAISDGTTALDTQYF	TGTGCCATCAGTGACGGGACTACCGCCCTGGATACGCAGTATTTT
.	TRBV14	TRBJ1-1	TRBD1	CASSQDWGQVNTEAFF	TGTGCCAGCAGCCAAGATTGGGGACAGGTGAACACTGAAGCTTTCTTT
.	TRBV28	TRBJ1-2	.	CASSWGGATRRGYTF	TGTGCCAGCAGTTGGGGGGGGGCGACCCGTAGGGGCTACACCTTC
.	TRBV11-1	TRBJ1-1	TRBD1	CASSFSGGNTEAFF	TGTGCCAGCAGCTTCTCAGGGGGAAACACTGAAGCTTTCTTT
.	TRBV28	TRBJ2-5	.	CASRRTDNQVETQYF	TGTGCCAGCAGACGGACAGACAACCAAGTTGAGACCCAGTACTTC
once	TRBV9	TRBJ2-1	TRBD2	CASSVSGGRFDEQFF	TGTGCCAGCAGCGTTTCGGGCGGGAGGTTCGATGAGCAGTTCTTC
.	TRBV5-4	TRBJ2-7	TRBD2	CASSFFAGGQYEQYF	TGTGCCAGCAGCTTCTTCGCGGGGGGGCAATACGAGCAGTACTTC
.	TRBV28	TRBJ2-7	.	CASSLGHRQLEQYF	TGTGCCAGCAGCTTGGGACACCGTCAGCTCGAGCAGTACTTC
.	TRBV2	TRBJ2-5	TRBD2	CASGGLAGARTQYF	TGTGCCAGCGGAGGACTAGCGGGGGCTAGGACCCAGTACTTC
.	TRBV5-5	TRBJ2-7	.	CASTPLAGRSYEQYF	TGTGCCAGCACCCCCTTGGCAGGGCGTTCCTACGAGCAGTACTTC
.	TRBV9	TRBJ2-3	.	CASSVQLGRGAADTQYF	TGTGCCAGCAGCGTCCAGCTAGGGCGGGGTGCGGCAGATACGCAGTATTTT
.	TRBV25-1	TRBJ2-7	TRBD1	CASSGQGTYEQYF	TGTGCCAGCAGTGGACAGGGGACGTACGAGCAGTACTTC
.	TRBV29-1	TRBJ1-2	TRBD1	CSVGPGTANYGYTF	TGCAGCGTCGGACCCGGGACAGCTAACTATGGCTACACCTTC
.	TRBV7-6	TRBJ1-5	.	CASSSGLTASQHF	TGTGCCAGCAGTTCCGGACTGACCGCATCCCAGCATTTT
.	TRBV7-9	TRBJ1-1	.	CASSRSGSDSSEAFF	TGTGCCAGCAGCCGGTCCGGATCGGACTCGTCTGAAGCTTTCTTT
.	TRBV5-1	TRBJ2-6	TRBD1	CASSPRTGTGANVLTF	TGCGCCAGCAGCCCCCGGACAGGGACCGGGGCCAACGTCCTGACTTTC
.	TRBV6-5	TRBJ2-3	.	CASSSRVSTDTQYF	TGTGCCAGCAGTTCCAGGGTTAGCACAGATACGCAGTATTTT
.	TRBV28	TRBJ1-5	.	CASTRDNQPQHF	TGTGCCAGCACCAGGGACAATCAGCCCCAGCATTTT
.	TRBV6-1	TRBJ2-2	TRBD2	CASANGGGTGELFF	TGTGCCAGTGCCAATGGCGGGGGCACCGGGGAGCTGTTTTTT
.	TRBV5-1	TRBJ2-7	TRBD2	CASSLGLASYEQYF	TGCGCCAGCAGCTTGGGACTAGCGTCCTACGAGCAGTACTTC
.	TRBV2	TRBJ2-3	TRBD2	CASRSIAGGRGTDTQYF	TGTGCCAGCAGATCCATAGCGGGGGGGCGAGGCACAGATACGCAGTATTTT
.	TRBV5-1	TRBJ2-5	TRBD2	CASSKGLAGSKETQYF	TGCGCCAGCAGTAAAGGACTAGCGGGGTCTAAGGAGACCCAGTACTTC
.	TRBV6-6	TRBJ2-5	.	CASSDPLAGQETQYF	TGTGCCAGCAGTGACCCCCTGGCAGGCCAAGAGACCCAGTACTTC
.	TRBV19	TRBJ2-1	.	CASSESGYNEQFF	TGTGCCAGTAGCGAGTCCGGCTACAATGAGCAGTTCTTC
.	TRBV4-3	TRBJ2-7	TRBD2	CASSQEGLAGYEQYF	TGCGCCAGCAGCCAGGAGGGACTAGCGGGGTACGAGCAGTACTTC
.	TRBV5-1	TRBJ2-5	TRBD2	CASSSTGLVSRETQYF	TGCGCCAGCAGCTCAACTGGACTAGTAAGTCGAGAGACCCAGTACTTC
.	TRBV7-6	TRBJ1-1	.	CASSLLGGGEGTEAFF	TGTGCCAGCAGCTTACTTGGTGGCGGGGAGGGCACTGAAGCTTTCTTT
.	TRBV10-2	TRBJ1-1	TRBD1	CASRAGGTEAFF	TGCGCCAGCAGGGCAGGGGGGACTGAAGCTTTCTTT
.	TRBV5-1	TRBJ2-2	.	CASSPPGQTNTGELFF	TGCGCCAGCAGTCCTCCAGGGCAAACGAACACCGGGGAGCTGTTTTTT
.	TRBV15	TRBJ2-1	.	CATSRDNSGNEQFF	TGTGCCACCAGCAGAGATAATTCGGGCAATGAGCAGTTCTTC
.	TRBV5-1	TRBJ1-3	TRBD1	CASSQGTGASGNTIYF	TGCGCCAGCAGTCAGGGGACAGGTGCCTCTGGAAACACCATATATTTT
.	TRBV29-1	TRBJ2-7	TRBD2	CSVECSGTSGIPSYEQYF	TGCAGCGTTGAGTGCTCAGGGACTAGCGGAATCCCCTCCTACGAGCAGTACTTC
.	TRBV6-1	TRBJ1-5	.	CASSEAQVRGSNQPQHF	TGTGCCAGCAGTGAAGCGCAAGTAAGGGGTAGCAACCAGCCCCAGCATTTT
.	TRBV2	TRBJ2-1	TRBD2	CASRVAGDYNEQFF	TGTGCCAGCAGGGTAGCGGGAGACTACAATGAGCAGTTCTTC
few	TRBV7-9	TRBJ1-1	.	CASSLITGNTEAFF	TGTGCCAGCAGCTTAATAACAGGGAACACTGAAGCTTTCTTT
.	TRBV7-2	TRBJ2-7	TRBD2	CASSLLPGTSGGAYEQYF	TGTGCCAGCAGCTTACTTCCGGGAACTAGCGGGGGCGCCTACGAGCAGTACTTC
.	TRBV5-6	TRBJ1-2	TRBD1	CASSLRAGGMVYGYTF	TGTGCCAGCAGCTTAAGGGCAGGGGGTATGGTCTATGGCTACACCTTC
.	TRBV28	TRBJ2-1	TRBD2	CASSSSGRAGGEQFF	TGTGCCAGCAGTTCCTCCGGGAGGGCAGGTGGTGAGCAGTTCTTC
.	TRBV7-6	TRBJ2-7	TRBD2	CASSPRPGLALYEQYF	TGTGCCAGCAGCCCGCGGCCGGGACTAGCATTGTACGAGCAGTACTTC
.	TRBV7-3	TRBJ2-3	.	CASSSEMGTDTQYF	TGTGCCAGCAGCTCCGAGATGGGCACAGATACGCAGTATTTT
.	TRBV15	TRBJ1-2	.	CATSRDVGAYYGYTF	TGTGCCACCAGCAGAGATGTGGGGGCCTACTATGGCTACACCTTC
.	TRBV15	TRBJ2-3	TRBD2	CATSALGLAGVGTDTQYF	TGTGCCACCAGCGCACTGGGACTAGCGGGAGTTGGCACAGATACGCAGTATTTT
few	TRBV28	TRBJ2-7	TRBD2	CASSYPTSGVYEQYF	TGTGCCAGCAGTTACCCGACTAGCGGGGTCTACGAGCAGTACTTC